A single sample is the source of the 3 T cell receptor beta chains below, sequenced in a study of OX40 agonist ivuxolimab in advanced cancers. The data were produced by immunoSEQ multiplex PCR, yet TCRdb's version contains in-frame clones alone and is incomplete. The sample includes about 48,000 clones, about 90% of them seen just once. The sample was CD4+ or CD8+ T cells sorted from blood, taken in a trial of the OX40 agonist ivuxolimab. All receptors come from an adult with an advanced solid tumor such as melanoma, head and neck, liver or kidney cancer.

The chain uses TRBV15 and TRBJ2-2; the D is unclear. Trimming shortened V by 3 bases and J by 0 bases, and 2 bases separated the two germline ends. This CDR3 is built from 13 residues. Per germline, CDR1 LNHNV and CDR2 YYDKDF (reference sequence). CDR3 coding DNA: TGTGCCACCAGCAGCGCGAACACCGGGGAGCTGTTTTTT. Translated: CATSSANTGELFF.

The chain recombines TRBV2 with TRBJ2-7, with a tentative D call TRBD2 (5 bases). CDR1 SNHLY and CDR2 FYNNEI come from the germline V gene. With 4 bases removed from V and 2 bases from J, the gap between germline ends came to 12 bases. CDR3 length: 14 residues. CDR3 nucleotide sequence: TGTGCCAGCAGTGCGGACTCCGGGCCCTACGAGCAGTACTTC. Amino acid sequence: CASSADSGPYEQYF.

This clone was detected only once. The rearrangement links TRBV4-3 to TRBJ1-2; 7 bases fit TRBD1. CDR1 LGHNA and CDR2 YSLEER come from the germline V gene. CDR3 length: 17 residues. The trim removed 0 bases at V and 3 bases at J, leaving 10 bases unmatched. For the CDR3, the DNA is TGCGCCAGCAGCCAAGAGAGGGGGCAGGGGTACGACTATGGCTACACCTTC. Its protein product is CASSQERGQGYDYGYTF.